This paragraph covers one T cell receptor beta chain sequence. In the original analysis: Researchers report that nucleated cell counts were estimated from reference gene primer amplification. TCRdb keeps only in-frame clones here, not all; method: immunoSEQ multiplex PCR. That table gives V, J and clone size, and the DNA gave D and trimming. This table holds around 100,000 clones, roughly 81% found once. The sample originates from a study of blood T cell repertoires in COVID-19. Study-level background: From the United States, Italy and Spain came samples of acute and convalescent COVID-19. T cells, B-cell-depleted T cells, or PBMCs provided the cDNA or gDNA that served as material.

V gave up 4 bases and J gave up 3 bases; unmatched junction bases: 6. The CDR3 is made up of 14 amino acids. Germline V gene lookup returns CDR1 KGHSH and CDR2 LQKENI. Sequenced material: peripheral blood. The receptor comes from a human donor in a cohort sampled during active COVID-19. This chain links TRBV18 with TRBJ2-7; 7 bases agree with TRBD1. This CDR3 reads CASSLGTDRYEQYF. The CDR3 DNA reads TGTGCCAGCTCACTCGGGACAGACCGCTACGAGCAGTACTTC.